This T cell receptor beta chain emerged from a study of T cells in Graves' hyperthyroidism and ophthalmopathy (dated by TCRdb to the late 2010s). Notes on the research overall: Peripheral blood was sampled at the time of initial diagnosis, prior to any treatment. After sampling, hyperthyroidism patients received methimazole starting at 30 mg daily, and ophthalmopathy patients received high-dose intravenous methylprednisolone. According to the paper, TCR Vbeta CDR3 sequencing was carried out on roughly 130 peripheral blood samples, which came from approximately 43 ophthalmopathy, 75 or so hyperthyroidism and approximately 17 progressor patients. The 100 discovery patients were randomly divided into training and test sets at a 7:3 ratio. To identify distinguishing TCR V-J signatures, a discovery cohort of 90 to 100 patients was used, comprising 43 with Graves' ophthalmopathy and around 57 with stable Graves' hyperthyroidism. An independent validation cohort of about 19 hyperthyroidism patients and about 16 patients who later progressed to ophthalmopathy tested prospective prediction of ophthalmopathy. Thyroid tissue and blood T-cell repertoires from roughly six Graves' hyperthyroidism patients were also compared in the study. Study-wide findings and limitations: Blood samples also contained most of the expanded thyroid clonotypes (frequency above 0.001), which suggests that blood repertoires may reflect thyroid immune responses. A 13 V-J signature model separated ophthalmopathy from stable hyperthyroidism, with 87.88% sensitivity and about 81% specificity in cross-validation and 80%/75% in testing. In validation, the model predicted progression to ophthalmopathy a median of about 6.5 months before onset, with approximately 68% sensitivity and just under 75% specificity. Sample size was not statistically predetermined, and blinding of investigators to group allocation was not performed.

The TCR beta CDR3 regions were amplified from RNA transcripts. For the first round of RT-PCR on the TCR CDR3, the HTBI primer set was used together with the Qiagen OneStep RT-PCR kit. A second multiplex PCR round built the libraries, followed by size selection and purification. Libraries were sequenced paired-end with 100 bp reads on an Illumina HiSeq2000. As for how the authors treated the data: SOAPnuke was used to process the raw data, removing reads that contained adapters or uncalled bases, had a mean Phred below 15, or lacked an exact match to the constant primer or identifier. COPE v1.2.5 was used to merge the high-quality paired reads, and each unique nucleotide sequence was defined as a clonotype. Clonotypes were aligned to IMGT TRBV, TRBD and TRBJ reference segments using MiTCR v1.1. The analysis was restricted to V-J combinations with a frequency above 0.0001, which together covered 98% to 99.2% of the repertoires. A TCS score was defined as the ratio of F50 (clonal expansion) to E x V (chaos), with BLOSUM62-based TCRdist applied between CDR3 peptides within each V-J. Welch's t-statistics and random forest reduced 500 to 650 V-J features to 13, which were used in a naive Bayes classifier (R e1071). Starting from the raw public reads, TCRdb applied fastp trimming at Q25, assembled clones with MiXCR and retained in-frame beta chains. Rows with one shared CDR3 protein collapse into an entry with the most common genes and DNA. The V and J calls shown here were made by TCRdb, not taken from the authors' results. The sample table holds under 350,000 distinct CDR3 sequences, of which over 15% were seen once. The leading ten clones occupy approximately 60% of the sample.

CDR1 SEHNR and CDR2 FQNEAQ were looked up in the germline V gene (reference sequence). Counted from cysteine to phenylalanine, this CDR3 has 13 amino acids. Only CDR3 DNA is held: 39 bases, read in frame from base 1. To note about this clonotype: Its antigen is unknown. This may arise from a read error, as a much more abundant clone is one base away.

Moderately to severely active disease, a Clinical Activity Score of at least 3, a NOSPECS grade of at least 4, and a duration under 3 months were present in ophthalmopathy patients. Exclusion was applied to patients with uncontrolled infections, other autoimmune diseases, pregnancy or lactation. Diagnoses were based on clinical symptoms, serum thyroxine and TRAb, thyroid ultrasound and orbital computed tomography. PBMCs were separated from roughly 9.6 ml of fresh peripheral blood using Ficoll-Paque density gradient centrifugation. Total RNA was extracted using Trizol reagent, and RNA quality was assessed on an Agilent 2100 Bioanalyzer.

This clonotype originated in a woman aged 55-70 years with Graves' ophthalmopathy. In this chain, TRBV7-9 is recombined with TRBJ1-2; there is no confident call for the D gene. Source material: blood. The nucleotide sequence reads TGTGTCAGCAGCTTAGCCCGAAACTATGGCTACACCTTC. This translates into CVSSLARNYGYTF.